What follows describes a single TCR beta chain. Its target is not known. This sample is drawn from a study of OX40 agonist ivuxolimab in advanced cancers. As for the study in general: At 0.01 to 10 mg/kg, ivuxolimab was administered intravenously to patients every 2 weeks. Patients with prior anti-PD-1, anti-PD-L1 or anti-CTLA-4 therapy were eligible; roughly 41% had some.

The CDR3 spans 14 residues. Germline lookup yields CDR1 LGHNA and CDR2 YSLEER. Trimming removed 2 bases from V and 8 bases from J; junction bases left unmatched: 5. The protocol was immunoSEQ multiplex PCR, while the TCRdb copy is restricted to in-frame clones and leaves out a portion. Of around 50,000 clones in the sample, almost 90% are singletons; the top ten hold roughly 7.8%. Points from the study as a whole: Some patients who did not respond also had low normalized T-cell clonal expansion. Still undetermined is the antigen specificity of the expanded peripheral T cells.

The receptor was isolated from an adult with an advanced solid tumor such as melanoma, head and neck, liver or kidney cancer. Sequencing used CD4+ or CD8+ T cells sorted from blood, obtained in a trial of the OX40 agonist ivuxolimab. This chain connects TRBV4-3 to TRBJ1-2; 10 bases are a match to TRBD1. As DNA, the CDR3 is TGCGCCAGCAGCCAAACCGGGACAGGGGTCGGCTACACCTTC. Translated: CASSQTGTGVGYTF.